This is a list of T cell receptor beta chains from one sample in a study of blood T cell dynamics during melanoma immunotherapy. Assay: immunoSEQ multiplex PCR; the TCRdb copy retains only in-frame clones and omits some. The table shows almost 8,500 clones, with around 90% occurring only once. The sequenced sample was blood, obtained from a patient treated with checkpoint blockade. The receptor source for this set is a human donor with melanoma. The conserved cysteine and the conserved F or W are not part of the CDR3 here. For some rows the clone size is stated as once, few or many, or as a class when expanded; others skip it.

v_gene	abundance	CDR3aa
TRBV5-1	NA	ASSLESNEYEQY
TRBV29-1	NA	SVDTGTGAYEQY
TRBV9	few	ASSVVPNPTGRFSGYT
TRBV5-1	NA	ASSWTSGQPNYGYT
TRBV6-6	NA	ASTVNQGNTIY
TRBV5-8	once	ASSRTPGDSYEQY
TRBV6-4	NA	ASIQHGTAAYEQY
TRBV5-1	NA	ASSLTGGIYEQY
TRBV4-3	NA	ASSQDNKAGGYNSPLH
TRBV28	NA	ASSLGGQAVET
TRBV19	NA	ASSAGTGNTEAF
TRBV18	NA	ASSPPSIPYEQY
TRBV10-3	NA	AISEPKEKLF
TRBV20-1	NA	SARRQGEQY
TRBV5-1	NA	ASSSRQGMNSYEQY
TRBV4-2	NA	ASSQREQGNGYT
TRBV10-3	once	AISGFLNSGNTIY
TRBV18	NA	ASSPPGVHEQY
TRBV6-1	NA	ASSGTGTRTEAF
TRBV7-2	NA	ASSSQGDGYEQY
TRBV4-3	NA	ASSQTGGDEKLF
TRBV30	once	ACGTGVAYGYT
TRBV27	once	ASRHGQGENQPQH
TRBV28	NA	ASSLTVNQPQH
TRBV7-2	NA	ASSSQGGAGANVLT
TRBV19	NA	ASSPRQGQTF
TRBV5-3	NA	ARSTGGCRRLY
TRBV19	NA	ASSRGPTGTGGVALF
TRBV2	NA	AGSLSYEQY
TRBV9	NA	ASSAGDTNSPLH
TRBV10-3	NA	AIRDRDRGLNTEAF
TRBV18	NA	ASSPQGAGEAF
TRBV11-2	once	ASSLATGGRSNEKLF
TRBV7-9	NA	ASSLGAGNEGY
TRBV30	NA	AWSVGRMNTEAF
TRBV5-1	NA	ASSLGSEDYGYT
TRBV7-2	NA	ASSFGIGGTEAF
TRBV6-5	NA	ASSYGGGDLTDYT
TRBV5-1	NA	ASRSLAGGGREQY
TRBV18	NA	ASSPLRQGSTNEKLF
TRBV2	NA	ASSDTGASGYT
TRBV6-5	NA	ASSYSTGLKLYEQY
TRBV19	NA	ASSPWDSTRMGGYT
TRBV7-3	NA	ASSLAYEDTQY
TRBV10-3	NA	AISQQGTNTEAF
TRBV15	NA	ATSRGDRDSGYAQH
TRBV18	NA	ASSPQDSPSYNSPLH
TRBV27	NA	ASSLSGRGEQY
TRBV5-4	NA	ASSLDGRTTRGGYT
TRBV27	NA	AKTDMNTEAF
TRBV19	NA	ASGTTVSSGNTIY
TRBV19	NA	ASSMSAGTGKLSPLH
TRBV19	NA	ASILRGGGGRNTEAF
TRBV5-1	NA	ASSLRGARDHEAF